The present T cell receptor (beta chain) was sequenced within a study of T cells in Graves' hyperthyroidism and ophthalmopathy. Study-level information: Peripheral blood draws took place at initial diagnosis, ahead of any treatment.

The V end was cut by 1 base, the J end by 4 bases, with 17 bases between. Germline V gene data show CDR1 as SGHNT and CDR2 as YYREEE (reference sequence). The CDR3 has 16 amino acids. Patients between 18 and 65 years old had hyperthyroidism, newly diagnosed and lasting under 2 months. TCR beta CDR3 region amplification was performed from RNA transcripts. The HTBI primer set drove a first-round RT-PCR of the TCR CDR3. TCRdb processed the multiplex PCR reads anew with MiXCR; each CDR3 protein has one entry. The table records a few hundred thousand distinct CDR3 sequences, 15% of them present only once. The chain carries TRBV5-4 and TRBJ1-1; maybe TRBD1 (6 bases). Sequencing was performed on blood. This sequence originates from a woman under 40 with Graves' hyperthyroidism. DNA for the CDR3: TGTGCCAGCAGCTTGTTGGGGGGGGCGCGGGGCACTGAAGCTTTCTTT. Translation gives CASSLLGGARGTEAFF.